This entry features one TCR beta chain sequence. What this receptor recognizes is not known. Per-nucleotide qualities are absent, and no much larger clonotype sits a single base away. Library generation was performed with the immunoSEQ multiplex PCR assay. For the multiplex PCR, a mixture combining 60 forward primers for TCR Vbeta segments and 13 reverse primers for TCR Jbeta segments was used. A multiplex PCR assay on genomic DNA amplified the CDR3 region of rearranged TCR beta genes. The Illumina HiSeq System was used to sequence the amplified TCR beta libraries as 87-base-pair reads. In the source study's methods: In a later analysis, around 80 million unique TCR beta chains were counted across the roughly 670 repertoires, and roughly 11 million of these chains were shared by at least two donors. A nearest-neighbor algorithm error-corrected the raw reads and collapsed the reads into unique sequences, merging closely related sequences to remove PCR and sequencing errors. Alignment of CDR3 sequences to IMGT reference sequences was used to assign V, D and J gene segments. For a sequence to be retained, a match of at least six nucleotides to both a V gene segment and a J gene segment was required. Rearrangements were classified as productive when the CDR3 lacked stop codons and remained in frame with V and J, and all other rearrangements were classified as non-productive. Following IMGT convention, CDR3 was defined as the stretch from the second conserved V-encoded cysteine up to the conserved J-encoded phenylalanine. In an earlier analysis of around 570 of the donors, sequences lacking an unambiguous match to a single V gene segment were excluded. An earlier analysis of about 590 of the donors classified V segments as functional when productive rearrangements were above 56.7% and as segregating when the standard deviation between donors was above 5%. A statistical classification framework was developed to diagnose cytomegalovirus status using the catalog of TCR beta chain sequences. V and J gene assignment, in a later analysis, came from comparing TCR nucleotide sequences with IMGT/GENE-DB human TR gene sequences. The TCRdist pipeline was used in a later analysis to assign CDR3 sequences and most-parsimonious VDJ recombination scenarios. In a later analysis, each TCR beta chain was defined by its CDR3 amino acid sequence together with its V-gene family, and reads lacking a unique V-gene family were excluded. A later analysis removed 592 highly shared, low-generation-probability nucleotide sequences to deal with suspected cross-contamination and a sequencing artifact. For each public chain, a later analysis derived a clonal expansion index from normalized ranks of inferred template counts within each repertoire. In a later analysis, generation probabilities were computed with a VDJ recombination model fitted to out-of-frame rearrangements, and the resulting probabilities were checked against IGoR. A later analysis scored TCR-TCR, TCR-HLA and TCR-CMV co-occurrence with hypergeometric tests, applying a repertoire-size bias correction to TCR pairs. In a later analysis, false discovery rates were estimated by permuting HLA or CMV assignments 20 times. A later analysis grouped co-occurring TCRs with DBSCAN, adding TCRdist sequence similarity when clustering within HLA-allele-positive subsets. For co-occurrence clustering, repertoires with fewer than 30,000 or more than 120,000 public chains were excluded, along with four or five repertoires with anomalous nucleotide sharing. TCRdb re-hosts the immuneACCESS table, in-frame sequences only. Its copies lack some clones; in the studies checked, an unresolved V gene accounts for under half of them, and the cause for the rest is not known. V and J calls and clone size are given by that table; D and trimming were obtained from the DNA. The table for this sample lists 150,000 or so clones; about 73% of them were counted only once. Jointly, the top ten make up 3% of the sample.

These data come from a study of cytomegalovirus exposure and HLA in healthy donors (dated by TCRdb to about 2017). With respect to the entire study: In an earlier analysis of some 550 of the donors, around 300 Gb of sequence data and just under 120 million unique TCR beta sequences from roughly 180 million T cells were reported. To predict cytomegalovirus infection status, the study brought together high-throughput TCR immunosequencing, statistical association of individual TCRs with disease status, and machine learning. An earlier analysis of a few hundred of the donors applied high-throughput TCR beta sequencing to assess whether each TCR beta V gene segment acted as functional or pseudogenic. Roughly 310 gigabases of sequencing data and approximately 85 million unique TCR sequences were included in an early release covering around 650 HLA-typed donors. Among about 400 genotyped donors of the cohort, an average of roughly 230,000 unique TCR beta nucleotide sequences was sequenced per donor, of which roughly 17% were non-productive. In a later genetic analysis, genome-wide SNP genotypes for about 65% of the roughly 700 donors were used, and that subset was treated as a discovery cohort. Rather than using new phenotypic data, the later analysis identified candidate immune exposures from TCR beta sequences and from how often those sequences occurred across donors. Class I and class II HLA loci were covered by the typing at four-digit resolution. Using immunosequencing, the study profiled T cell repertoires from around 680 subjects and related those repertoires to cytomegalovirus serostatus. The study was designed to test whether signatures of past pathogen exposure could be identified by cataloging public T cell receptors. Donor age, sex, ethnicity and CMV serostatus were compiled together with the repertoire data. Five DR-DQ haplotypes were treated as single units for association and clustering because of strong linkage in the cohort. Every repertoire in the discovery cohort had been generated on one and the same sequencing platform. Along with the approximately 700-subject first cohort, a separate validation cohort of around 110 different subjects was used. The genetic ancestry cluster associated with self-reported Caucasian donors included about four fifths of the approximately 430 genotyped donors. Typing coverage varied by locus: roughly 629-630 donors for A, B, C, DRB1 and DQB1; some 520 for DQA1; more than 600 for DPA1; roughly 450 for DPB1. To study patterns of TCR occurrence, a later analysis re-analyzed previously published TCR beta repertoires from several hundred donors and added high-resolution HLA genotyping. Paper-wide results and their limitations: Because counts were too low, about 15 rarely observed V segments, including chromosome 9 orphons, were left out of the earlier analysis of 587 of the donors. When HLA alleles, especially DR and DQ, strongly co-occurred, TCR associations were difficult to assign to individual alleles. Roughly uniform sequencing depth across donors was assumed in presence/absence analyses, although this assumption may not hold. The study listed 150 to 200 TCR beta chains as associated with cytomegalovirus. V-gene and J-gene trimming of TCR beta chains was associated with a missense DCLRE1C variant in a later genetic analysis, and the association was replicated in an independent cohort. In an earlier analysis of approximately 600 of the donors, most TCR beta V segments were observed in productive rearrangements about 87% or about 30% of the time, broadly matching IMGT annotations. In vitro tests confirmed that a few of the cytomegalovirus-associated TCR beta chains recognize cytomegalovirus antigens. In this cohort, only TCR beta chains were sequenced, and detectable features were limited by the absence of alpha or paired-chain data. Because HLA typing was unavailable for some donors at each locus, only the typed subset was used in association tests. In a later analysis, HLA-associated TCR beta chains showed more clonal expansion and lower generation probabilities than non-associated chains that were equally common. Correlated functional status among segregating V segments might be attributable to linkage disequilibrium, but an unknown experimental factor could not be ruled out. According to the authors, the approach could potentially be generalized to other disease states and immunological phenotypes. In a later genetic analysis, fewer N-insertions in productive TCRs were reported among donors in an Asian-associated ancestry cluster than the 666-donor mean. According to a later analysis, TCR association rates differed among HLA loci, with DRB1 alleles showing the most associated TCRs and HLA-C alleles showing the fewest. At a false discovery rate of 0.05, a later analysis linked 16,951 TCR beta sequences to specific HLA alleles. The classifier was reported to diagnose cytomegalovirus status with high specificity and sensitivity in both the original and validation cohorts. A later analysis found that most CMV-associated TCR beta chains appeared HLA-restricted, with HLA associations seemingly driven largely by CMV exposure. A group of highly shared sequence variants was considered likely to be a technical artifact of the sequencing pipeline. A further reported finding was that TCR beta sequences accurately predicted the HLA-A and HLA-B alleles for most subjects in the first cohort. Across donors, most TCR sequences were observed very rarely, whereas some public TCRs were present in many individuals. Because the 87-base-pair reads could not distinguish some IMGT-functional V segments, including TRBV6-2 and TRBV6-3, those segments were excluded. For the cohort, immune exposure information was limited to CMV serostatus. According to a later analysis, parvovirus B19, influenza, CMV and Epstein-Barr virus appeared linked to several top co-occurrence clusters.

The cohort comprised 666 healthy bone marrow donors. Cohort members were all nominally healthy when sampled, although unrecorded immune exposures were likely present. The donor was CMV seropositive and belonged to the group of 270 or so seropositive cohort members. Each donor provided a peripheral blood sample, and peripheral blood mononuclear cells were used for TCR beta sequencing. The Qiagen DNeasy Blood Extraction Kit was used to extract genomic DNA from the blood cell samples. The CDR3 sequence holds 16 residues, the cysteine and phenylalanine included. Just CDR3 DNA is preserved here, 48 bases in frame from base 1. V is cut back by 0 bases and J by 7 bases, with 7 bases in the junction unmatched. CDR1 and CDR2, per the germline V gene, are SGHAT and FQNNGV.

Sequenced input: PBMCs. The chain uses TRBV11-2 and TRBJ2-1, with 9 central nucleotides matching TRBD2. The origin of this receptor is a man aged 40-49 years in good health and CMV-seropositive. The CDR3 protein sequence reads: CASSLEYSGRRNEQFF. In nucleotide form, the sequence is TGTGCCAGCAGCTTAGAGTACAGCGGGAGGAGGAATGAGCAGTTCTTC.